This T cell receptor (beta chain) derives from a study of metastatic and nonmetastatic thyroid tumors. Study details: Across peripheral blood and tumor or nodule tissue samples taken from malignant and benign thyroid patients, the repertoires were compared with one another.

A remark on this clone: The antigen is unknown. Being one base from a much bigger clone, this may be a read error. This is likely a read error, given that the CDR3 carries no conserved phenylalanine or tryptophan at its end.

Original analysis: Using the CDR3 differences seen across clinicopathological groups, the authors built a distant-metastasis classifier for papillary thyroid cancer, which was meant to discriminate distant-metastatic patients. TCRdb recomputed clones from the PCR reads via MiXCR. The V and J calls shown here were made by TCRdb, not taken from the authors' results. The sample shows over 50,000 clones, roughly 30% of them seen only once. Until they underwent thyroid surgery, no patient had received any treatment. V was cut by 5 bases and J by 5 bases, with 16 bases left in between. From germline, CDR1 is SGHAT and CDR2 FQDESV (reference sequence). The CDR3 has 14 residues. General study findings and limits: In blood and tumor, TCR beta diversity was reportedly significantly higher in malignant thyroid tumors than in benign nodules.

The chain combines TRBV11-1 with TRBJ2-7, with D hard to call. Sequencing used blood. The source of this sequence is a female donor with papillary thyroid cancer or a benign thyroid nodule (not recorded which). Some clones in this sample may be carry-over from other donors' samples. The CDR3 sequence is CASSPLGSVDEQYL. As DNA, the CDR3 is TGTGCCAGCAGCCCTCTGGGATCTGTGGACGAGCAGTACCTC.